The TCR beta chain described here comes from a study of T-cell reconstitution after alpha-beta-depleted transplantation in children. For TCRbeta, the library was prepared with unique molecular identifiers. TCRdb reanalysed the PCR reads using MiXCR and keeps one entry per CDR3 protein. Of roughly 500,000 distinct CDR3 sequences listed, approximately 30% are singletons. The CDR3 spans 15 residues. The ends were cut back, 1 base at V and 5 bases at J, with 12 bases in the middle. The germline gives CDR1 SGHTA, CDR2 FQGNSA. The starting material was PBMCs from the stem cell graft donor, obtained from the stem cell graft. V gene TRBV7-2 combines with J gene TRBJ1-5; a possible D gene is TRBD1 (6 bases). The TCR was taken from a human donor who donated a stem cell graft to a child with aplastic anemia. The CDR3 nucleotides are TGTGCCAGCAGCTTAGAAGGGGGTAGTCATCAGCCCCAGCATTTT. This codes for CASSLEGGSHQPQHF.